The 16 T cell receptor beta chains listed next were all sequenced from one sample in a study of shared clonotypes between healthy human individuals. Profiled with immunoSEQ multiplex PCR; TCRdb holds only in-frame clones, not every one. The sample shows millions of clones, approximately 93% of them seen only once. Material for sequencing was naive CD4+ T cells from PBMCs. As to subset: CD45RA+ positively selected. The receptors were gathered from a man younger than 35 in good health. Some clones in this sample may be carry-over from other donors' samples.

The CDR3 reads CASSLEVGGHYEQYF. The DNA of the CDR3 is TGCGCCAGCAGCTTGGAGGTGGGAGGGCACTACGAGCAGTACTTC. The J gene is TRBJ2-7, the V gene TRBV5-1, with 7 bases lining up with TRBD2. The CDR3 runs to 15 residues. Germline V gives CDR1 SGHRS, CDR2 YFSETQ. V lost 0 bases, J lost 3 bases, and 6 bases stayed unmatched.

The chain uses TRBV2 and TRBJ2-5; D is possibly TRBD2 (5 bases). The V gene's germline CDR1 is SNHLY and CDR2 FYNNEI. Trimming pared 3 bases from V and 7 bases from J, leaving 15 bases between. There are 14 residues in the CDR3. This chain's CDR3 is CASSDRGQSTTQYF. The CDR3 nucleotides read TGTGCCAGCAGTGATAGAGGGCAGAGTACGACCCAGTACTTC.

The chain combines TRBV7-3 with TRBJ2-1; 8 nucleotides match TRBD2. V lost 2 bases, J lost 5 bases, and 8 bases stayed unmatched. From germline, CDR1 is SGHTA and CDR2 FQGTGA. This CDR3 is built from 16 residues. Here the CDR3 DNA reads TGTGCCAGCAGCTTATGGCCTAGCGGGTTTCACAATGAGCAGTTCTTC. Translation: CASSLWPSGFHNEQFF.

V usage is TRBV18 and J usage is TRBJ2-5; maybe TRBD2 (5 bases). CDR3 length: 16 amino acids. Trimming removed 0 bases at V and 1 base at J, with 12 bases between. Germline CDR1 is KGHSH and CDR2 is LQKENI. The CDR3 loop reads CASSPPRAAGQETQYF. Written as DNA, the CDR3 is TGTGCCAGCTCACCACCGCGGGCAGCCGGCCAAGAGACCCAGTACTTC.

The V and J genes are TRBV10-3 and TRBJ1-2; possibly TRBD1 for D (5 bases). Trimming took 0 bases from V and 8 from J, leaving 25 bases between them. The CDR3 covers 18 residues. Germline V CDR1 and CDR2: ENHRY, SYGVKD. In DNA, the CDR3 is TGTGCCATCAGTGAGTCGCCCGGGACTGGGGTTGCCAGACTGGGCTACACCTTC. Encoded protein: CAISESPGTGVARLGYTF.

V usage is TRBV7-9 and J usage is TRBJ1-1, with 7 positions matching TRBD1. Germline CDR1 and CDR2: SEHNR and FQNEAQ (reference sequence). The CDR3 spans 14 residues. V lost 5 bases, J lost 5 bases, and 8 bases stayed unmatched. CDR3 in DNA: TGTGCCAGCAGCCTCAGCGCAGGGGGGACTGAAGCTTTCTTT. Its translation: CASSLSAGGTEAFF.

This clone has only one observation. The chain links TRBV14 to TRBJ2-7, with TRBD2 identical over 11 bases. Germline V gene sequence: CDR1 SGHDN, CDR2 FVKESK. V shed 1 base and J 8 bases; nucleotides not matched to a gene: 10. This CDR3 comprises 16 residues. The CDR3 spells CASSQGWGLAAIKQYF. In DNA form, the CDR3 reads TGTGCCAGCAGCCAAGGATGGGGACTAGCGGCGATAAAGCAGTACTTC.

The chain uses TRBV6-1 and TRBJ1-4, with D unclear. Germline CDR1 is MNHNS and CDR2 is SASEGT. Deletions cut 4 bases from V and 4 bases from J, with 10 bases between. This CDR3 comprises 14 residues. In DNA, the CDR3 is TGTGCCAGCAGTGCTAGGACGGGTAATGAAAAACTGTTTTTT. This codes for CASSARTGNEKLFF.

The sample holds one count of this clone. The DNA for the CDR3 is TGTGCCAGCTCACCAGCGACGTCGGCAACTAATGAAAAACTGTTTTTT. This translates into CASSPATSATNEKLFF. V and J are TRBV18 and TRBJ1-4; D not certain. Trimming removed 2 bases from V and 0 bases from J, with 10 bases in between. The CDR3 has 16 residues. Germline lookup yields CDR1 KGHSH and CDR2 LQKENI.

This clone appeared once. The chain joins TRBV7-3 to TRBJ1-2; TRBD1 is a possible D gene (5 bases). Germline V lookup: CDR1 SGHTA, CDR2 FQGTGA. V was trimmed by 7 bases and J by 2 bases, leaving 14 bases between them. CDR3 length equals 14 residues. CDR3 sequence: CASTPGPTNYGYTF. For the CDR3, the DNA is TGTGCCAGCACCCCGGGGCCTACAAACTATGGCTACACCTTC.

The CDR3 DNA is TGCGCCAGCAGCCAGTGGACAGGGGCCGAGAACACTGAAGCTTTCTTT. Translated, it gives CASSQWTGAENTEAFF. The chain links TRBV4-1 to TRBJ1-1; TRBD1 aligns across 9 bases. The CDR3 covers 16 residues. The junction had 6 bases not matched to a gene; V was cut back by 3 bases and J by 1 base. In germline, CDR1 is MGHRA, CDR2 YSYEKL.

As DNA, the CDR3 is TGTGCCAGCAGCCACCTTTGGAGCAATCAGCCCCAGCATTTT. Its translation: CASSHLWSNQPQHF. The V call is TRBV5-8, the J call TRBJ1-5; D gene ambiguous. The V gene lost 4 bases and the J gene lost 1 base, with 9 bases spanning the gap. CDR1 and CDR2 (germline): SGHTS, YDEGEE. This CDR3 comprises 14 residues.

This chain links TRBV7-6 with TRBJ1-1, with TRBD1 matching 8 bases. With V trimmed by 4 bases and J by 0 bases, 1 base remained unmatched. Germline values: CDR1 SGHVS, CDR2 FNYEAQ. CDR3 length: 14 amino acids. CDR3 loop: CASSWTGMNTEAFF. In DNA form, the CDR3 reads TGTGCCAGCAGCTGGACAGGGATGAACACTGAAGCTTTCTTT.

The rearrangement links TRBV6-6 to TRBJ2-7; 7 bases agree with TRBD1. The CDR3 loop spans 14 amino acids. The junction had 11 bases not matched to a gene; V was cut back by 7 bases and J by 5 bases. Germline V gene lookup returns CDR1 MNHNY and CDR2 SVGAGI (reference sequence). The CDR3 here is CASKNSRGKNEQYF. CDR3 DNA: TGTGCCAGCAAGAACTCCAGGGGGAAGAACGAGCAGTACTTC.

This chain connects TRBV9 to TRBJ2-1; 9 bases match TRBD2. Germline lookup yields CDR1 SGDLS and CDR2 YYNGEE. With V trimmed by 4 bases and J by 2 bases, 4 bases remained unmatched. This CDR3 comprises 15 residues. The DNA of the CDR3 is TGTGCCAGCAGCAAAGGCGGGAGGGCCTACAATGAGCAGTTCTTC. Protein: CASSKGGRAYNEQFF.

The chain links TRBV9 to TRBJ2-2, with 12 bases fitting TRBD1. The CDR3 length is 16 residues. Germline CDR1 and CDR2: SGDLS and YYNGEE. V gave up 4 bases and J gave up 2 bases; unmatched junction bases: 3. The CDR3 reads CASSFGTGGNTGELFF. In nucleotides, the CDR3 is TGTGCCAGCAGCTTTGGGACAGGGGGCAACACCGGGGAGCTGTTTTTT.